A selection of T cell receptor beta chains follows, all from one sample in a study of OX40 agonist ivuxolimab in advanced cancers. TCRdb keeps only in-frame clones here, not all; method: immunoSEQ multiplex PCR. The sample lists about 22,000 clones, approximately 79% seen once, with 10% to 15% in the top ten. This sample comprised CD4+ or CD8+ T cells sorted from blood, obtained in a trial of the OX40 agonist ivuxolimab. Receptor source: an adult with an advanced solid tumor such as melanoma, head and neck, liver or kidney cancer. Both conserved end residues are part of each CDR3. D genes are given only for firm matches. Only part of the rows carry a size: once, few, many, or a class if the clone is expanded.

cdr3_length: 17
j_call: TRBJ2-1
v_call: TRBV7-7
clone_size: once
d_call: .
cdr3_nt: TGTGCCAGCAGCCCCTCCTTTCCAGGGGACACCTACAATGAGCAGTTCTTC
cdr3_aa: CASSPSFPGDTYNEQFF

cdr3_length: 19
j_call: TRBJ2-1
v_call: TRBV27
clone_size: once
d_call: TRBD2
cdr3_nt: TGTGCCAGCAGTTTCCACGGGACTAGCGGGGGGGGACCCTACAATGAGCAGTTCTTC
cdr3_aa: CASSFHGTSGGGPYNEQFF

cdr3_length: 12
j_call: TRBJ2-1
v_call: TRBV5-4
clone_size: .
d_call: .
cdr3_nt: TGTGCCAGCAGCTCAACAGCCGAGGAACAGTTCTTC
cdr3_aa: CASSSTAEEQFF

cdr3_length: 15
j_call: TRBJ1-3
v_call: TRBV5-1
clone_size: .
d_call: .
cdr3_nt: TGCGCCAGCAGCTTGGACGGAGCCTCTGGAAACACCATATATTTT
cdr3_aa: CASSLDGASGNTIYF

cdr3_length: 14
j_call: TRBJ2-2
v_call: TRBV28
clone_size: .
d_call: .
cdr3_nt: TGTGCCAGCGGTTGGAGGGGAAGGTCCGGGGAGCTGTTTTTT
cdr3_aa: CASGWRGRSGELFF

cdr3_length: 16
j_call: TRBJ2-6
v_call: TRBV7-8
clone_size: .
d_call: .
cdr3_nt: TGTGCCAGCAGCTTAGGACTCGGGGGTGGGGCCAACGTCCTGACTTTC
cdr3_aa: CASSLGLGGGANVLTF

cdr3_length: 13
j_call: TRBJ2-1
v_call: TRBV7-2
clone_size: .
d_call: .
cdr3_nt: TGTGCCAGCAGCTTGGTGACCGGCAATGAGCAGTTCTTC
cdr3_aa: CASSLVTGNEQFF

cdr3_length: 15
j_call: TRBJ2-2
v_call: TRBV19
clone_size: .
d_call: .
cdr3_nt: TGTGCCAGTAGTGGGCAGGTTACGGGCACCGGGGAGCTGTTTTTT
cdr3_aa: CASSGQVTGTGELFF

cdr3_length: 19
j_call: TRBJ2-6
v_call: TRBV4-2
clone_size: .
d_call: .
cdr3_nt: TGTGCCAGCAGCTTAGACTCTTGGGGGGCCAGCTCTGGGGCCAACGTCCTGACTTTC
cdr3_aa: CASSLDSWGASSGANVLTF

cdr3_length: 14
j_call: TRBJ1-2
v_call: TRBV5-4
clone_size: .
d_call: .
cdr3_nt: TGTGCCAGCAGCTTGTACGCAGGGGATTATGGCTACACCTTC
cdr3_aa: CASSLYAGDYGYTF

cdr3_length: 13
j_call: TRBJ2-7
v_call: TRBV10-3
clone_size: .
d_call: .
cdr3_nt: TGTGCCATCAGCCCGGGTTATGACTACGAGCAGTACTTC
cdr3_aa: CAISPGYDYEQYF

cdr3_length: 16
j_call: TRBJ1-2
v_call: TRBV10-3
clone_size: .
d_call: .
cdr3_nt: TGTGCCATCAGTGAAGAATCTAGAGAACCGGGCTATGGCTACACCTTC
cdr3_aa: CAISEESREPGYGYTF

cdr3_length: 17
j_call: TRBJ2-3
v_call: TRBV18
clone_size: .
d_call: TRBD2
cdr3_nt: TGTGCCAGCTCACCATTATATGGGCCTAGCGGGGCAGATACGCAGTATTTT
cdr3_aa: CASSPLYGPSGADTQYF

cdr3_length: 11
j_call: TRBJ2-5
v_call: TRBV12-5
clone_size: few
d_call: .
cdr3_nt: TGTGCTAGTGGTACCCAAGAGACCCAGTACTTC
cdr3_aa: CASGTQETQYF

cdr3_length: 16
j_call: TRBJ1-1
v_call: TRBV29-1
clone_size: .
d_call: TRBD1
cdr3_nt: TGCAGCGTTGGGTTATTGCCAGGGGGTCTAAACACTGAAGCTTTCTTT
cdr3_aa: CSVGLLPGGLNTEAFF

cdr3_length: 17
j_call: TRBJ1-2
v_call: TRBV5-1
clone_size: .
d_call: TRBD1
cdr3_nt: TGCGCCAGCAGCCCGGCCGGGACAGGGGGCGCTATCTATGGCTACACCTTC
cdr3_aa: CASSPAGTGGAIYGYTF

cdr3_length: 17
j_call: TRBJ2-1
v_call: TRBV14
clone_size: .
d_call: TRBD2
cdr3_nt: TGTGCCAGCAGCCAAGATAGGGCTAGCGGGGGGGGTTATGAGCAGTTCTTC
cdr3_aa: CASSQDRASGGGYEQFF

cdr3_length: 13
j_call: TRBJ2-7
v_call: TRBV2
clone_size: .
d_call: .
cdr3_nt: TGTGCCAGCTCCCTACAACGACCCTACGAGCAGTACTTC
cdr3_aa: CASSLQRPYEQYF

cdr3_length: 14
j_call: TRBJ2-1
v_call: TRBV27
clone_size: few
d_call: TRBD2
cdr3_nt: TGTGCCAGCAGTTTAGCGGGGGGCGGGAATGAGCAGTTCTTC
cdr3_aa: CASSLAGGGNEQFF

cdr3_length: 13
j_call: TRBJ1-5
v_call: TRBV5-1
clone_size: few
d_call: .
cdr3_nt: TGCGCCAGCAGCTTGATGGGGAATCAGCCCCAGCATTTT
cdr3_aa: CASSLMGNQPQHF

cdr3_length: 14
j_call: TRBJ1-5
v_call: TRBV7-8
clone_size: .
d_call: .
cdr3_nt: TGTGCCAGCAGCTTACTGGGTGGCCCACAGCCCCAGCATTTT
cdr3_aa: CASSLLGGPQPQHF

cdr3_length: 14
j_call: TRBJ1-2
v_call: TRBV30
clone_size: .
d_call: .
cdr3_nt: TGTGCCTGGAGTGTACTTATAGGGGGAGACGGCTACACCTTC
cdr3_aa: CAWSVLIGGDGYTF

cdr3_length: 17
j_call: TRBJ1-1
v_call: TRBV19
clone_size: once
d_call: .
cdr3_nt: TGTGCCAGTAGTATCTGGGCTTTAGGATTCCGGAGCACTGAAGCTTTCTTT
cdr3_aa: CASSIWALGFRSTEAFF

cdr3_length: 15
j_call: TRBJ1-2
v_call: TRBV4-1
clone_size: .
d_call: .
cdr3_nt: TGCGCCAGCAGCCAAGCGCCACGCGCCTACTATGGCTACACCTTC
cdr3_aa: CASSQAPRAYYGYTF

cdr3_length: 11
j_call: TRBJ2-7
v_call: TRBV11-2
clone_size: .
d_call: .
cdr3_nt: TGTGCCAGCAGCTCCCGGGTTGAGCAGTACTTC
cdr3_aa: CASSSRVEQYF

cdr3_length: 14
j_call: TRBJ1-2
v_call: TRBV28
clone_size: .
d_call: TRBD1
cdr3_nt: TGTGCCAGCAGGATCGGCCGGGACAGCTATGGCTACACCTTC
cdr3_aa: CASRIGRDSYGYTF

cdr3_length: 18
j_call: TRBJ1-3
v_call: TRBV5-6
clone_size: .
d_call: .
cdr3_nt: TGTGCCAGCAGCTTGGTAGGGGGGCACCTAAGCTCTGGAAACACCATATATTTT
cdr3_aa: CASSLVGGHLSSGNTIYF

cdr3_length: 16
j_call: TRBJ2-7
v_call: TRBV27
clone_size: .
d_call: .
cdr3_nt: TGTGCCAGCAGTTTATCGCGAACAGCTACCTCCTACGAGCAGTACTTC
cdr3_aa: CASSLSRTATSYEQYF

cdr3_length: 15
j_call: TRBJ1-5
v_call: TRBV7-2
clone_size: .
d_call: TRBD1
cdr3_nt: TGTGCCAGCAGGACGACAGGGGGCTTCAATCAGCCCCAGCATTTT
cdr3_aa: CASRTTGGFNQPQHF

cdr3_length: 18
j_call: TRBJ2-6
v_call: TRBV7-9
clone_size: .
d_call: .
cdr3_nt: TGTGCCAGCAGCTTATTCTGGCAGAACCGGGCCTGGGCCAACGTCCTGACTTTC
cdr3_aa: CASSLFWQNRAWANVLTF

cdr3_length: 14
j_call: TRBJ1-2
v_call: TRBV14
clone_size: .
d_call: .
cdr3_nt: TGTGCCAGCAGCCAAGTATCCGGTCCCTATGGCTACACCTTC
cdr3_aa: CASSQVSGPYGYTF

cdr3_length: 11
j_call: TRBJ1-2
v_call: TRBV25-1
clone_size: once
d_call: .
cdr3_nt: TGTGCCAGCAGCGAGACTCGTGGCTACACCTTC
cdr3_aa: CASSETRGYTF

cdr3_length: 14
j_call: TRBJ2-7
v_call: TRBV6-5
clone_size: .
d_call: .
cdr3_nt: TGTGCCAGCAGTCTCCCAGGGCTCCGGGGCGAGCAGTACTTC
cdr3_aa: CASSLPGLRGEQYF

cdr3_length: 11
j_call: TRBJ1-1
v_call: TRBV20-1
clone_size: .
d_call: .
cdr3_nt: TGCAGTGCCAGTGGGCCGGCGGAAGCTTTCTTT
cdr3_aa: CSASGPAEAFF

cdr3_length: 16
j_call: TRBJ2-1
v_call: TRBV4-1
clone_size: .
d_call: TRBD2
cdr3_nt: TGCGCCAGCAGCCCCTGGGGCTCGCGGGGGGACAATGAGCAGTTCTTC
cdr3_aa: CASSPWGSRGDNEQFF